The 21 T cell receptor beta chains in this list originate from one sample, sequenced in a study of long-term antiretroviral therapy in people with HIV. The immunoSEQ assay was v3.0, run at survey level. This table comes from immunoSEQ multiplex PCR, and its TCRdb copy is limited to in-frame clones, with some not included. The sample lists 26,000 or so clones; about 93% were seen once. Specimen: unsorted PBMCs, collected 6.2 years after starting antiretroviral therapy. The receptor set was obtained from a man in his forties or fifties with HIV.

CDR3 in DNA: TGTGCCAGTGGTACCCCTGGGACAGTAAGGCAAGAGACCCAGTACTTC. Amino acid sequence: CASGTPGTVRQETQYF. V usage is TRBV19 and J usage is TRBJ2-5, with 7 bases aligning to TRBD1. The CDR3 extends over 16 amino acids. Trimming took 8 bases from V and 2 from J; bases not matched to a gene: 14. Germline-derived CDR1 and CDR2 are LNHDA and SQIVND (reference sequence).

In nucleotides, the CDR3 is TGTGCCAGCAGCTTAGATGGGGGCCGCGAGCAGTACTTC. It encodes CASSLDGGREQYF. This chain uses TRBV11-2 with TRBJ2-7, with a weak D call TRBD1 (6 bases). The germline V and J ends were trimmed by 0 bases and 6 bases, with 9 bases remaining between them. The CDR3 covers 13 residues. From germline, CDR1 is SGHAT and CDR2 FQNNGV.

This chain uses TRBV27 with TRBJ2-7; 7 bases are a match to TRBD2. Germline V gene data show CDR1 as MNHEY and CDR2 as SMNVEV (reference sequence). V shed 4 bases and J 2 bases; nucleotides not matched to a gene: 8. The CDR3 is made up of 15 amino acids. CDR3 region: CASSSLAGLTYEQYF. The CDR3 DNA is TGTGCCAGCAGTTCCCTCGCGGGACTAACCTACGAGCAGTACTTC.

This clone was seen just once. The CDR3 DNA reads as TGTGCCAGTAGTACTCGAGAAAGTAAGGGCTACACCTTC. This sequence encodes CASSTRESKGYTF. J is TRBJ1-2 and V is TRBV19; D gene unclear. Trimming removed 4 bases from V and 8 bases from J, with 14 bases in between. Germline V lookup: CDR1 LNHDA, CDR2 SQIVND (reference sequence). This CDR3 has 13 amino acids.

The chain joins TRBV30 to TRBJ1-1, with 7 bases aligning to TRBD1. The V gene end was trimmed by 3 bases and the J gene end by 5 bases; junction bases not matched to a gene: 12. The CDR3 runs 15 residues. Looked up from germline, CDR1 is GTSNPN and CDR2 is SVGIG (reference sequence). This CDR3 is CAWRHLTGVGTEAFF. Written as DNA, the CDR3 is TGTGCCTGGAGGCACCTAACAGGGGTAGGGACTGAAGCTTTCTTT.

A remark on this clone: Within the sample, other DNA sequences also encode this same CDR3. This chain joins TRBV10-3 and TRBJ2-6; perhaps TRBD1 as D (6 bases). V was pared by 2 bases and J by 8 bases, with 7 bases between. The CDR3 covers 13 residues. Germline V gene sequence: CDR1 ENHRY, CDR2 SYGVKD. The DNA for the CDR3 is TGTGCCATCAGTGAGACAGGGACCAACGTCCTGACTTTC. Protein product: CAISETGTNVLTF.

The gene calls are TRBV28 and TRBJ1-2; D might be TRBD1 (5 bases). The CDR3 totals 14 residues. Germline-derived CDR1 and CDR2 are MDHEN and SYDVKM. Deletions cut 1 base from V and 4 bases from J, with 10 bases between. Here the CDR3 reads CASSLSVGAYGYTF. The CDR3 DNA sequence: TGTGCCAGCAGTTTATCCGTAGGGGCCTATGGCTACACCTTC.

CDR3 in DNA: TGTGCCAGCAGCTCCCTCCAGTCCGGAAAGACCCAGTACTTC. This gives the protein CASSSLQSGKTQYF. The chain is built from TRBV13 and TRBJ2-5; D is unclear. This CDR3 is built from 14 residues. V was trimmed by 4 bases and J by 6 bases, leaving 15 bases between them. The germline V gene encodes CDR1 PRHDT and CDR2 FYEKMQ (reference sequence). Full variable domain (rest looked up from reference TRBV13 and TRBJ2-5): AAGVIQSPRHLIKEKRETATLKCYPIPRHDTVYWYQQGPGQDPQFLISFYEKMQSDKGSIPDRFSAQQFSDYHSELNMSSLELGDSALYFCASSSLQSGKTQYFGPGTRLLVL.

This chain uses TRBV7-9 with TRBJ1-1; D is uncertain. The CDR3 sequence is 14 residues long. Germline V gives CDR1 SEHNR, CDR2 FQNEAQ (reference sequence). The V end was cut by 4 bases, the J end by 1 base, with 10 bases between. CDR3 bases: TGTGCCAGCAGCTCTGAATGGGGGAACACTGAAGCTTTCTTT. It specifies CASSSEWGNTEAFF.

The V call is TRBV2, the J call TRBJ2-7, with TRBD2 matching over 11 bases. The CDR3 covers 15 residues. Unmatched junction bases numbered 5, after V lost 4 bases and J lost 3 bases. The germline V gene has CDR1 SNHLY and CDR2 FYNNEI. The CDR3: CASSVAGGALYEQYF. For the CDR3, the DNA is TGTGCCAGCAGTGTAGCGGGAGGGGCCCTCTACGAGCAGTACTTC.

This clone was recorded once. This chain uses TRBV6-1 with TRBJ2-1; no definite D call. Germline lookup yields CDR1 MNHNS and CDR2 SASEGT. This CDR3 is 12 amino acids long. V was cut by 2 bases and J by 10 bases, with 9 bases left in between. This CDR3 is CASSEQVLEQFF. The CDR3 nucleotides read TGTGCCAGCAGTGAACAGGTGTTAGAGCAGTTCTTC.

The CDR3 DNA is TGTGCCAGCAGTTCTAGACTAGCGGGGGGAAATGAGCAGTTCTTC. Translating it yields CASSSRLAGGNEQFF. The chain is built from TRBV6-5 and TRBJ2-1; 13 bases match TRBD2. The CDR3 extends over 15 amino acids. CDR1 and CDR2 from the germline V gene are MNHEY and SVGAGI. Trimming at V came to 4 bases and at J to 7 bases, leaving 4 bases not matched to a gene.

J is TRBJ2-1 and V is TRBV11-2, with no clear D. The germline V and J ends were trimmed by 4 bases and 7 bases, with 14 bases remaining between them. CDR3 size: 14 residues. From germline, CDR1 is SGHAT and CDR2 FQNNGV. CDR3 bases: TGTGCCAGCAGCTGGGCTAGTTCTCAAAATGAGCAGTTCTTC. Its translation is CASSWASSQNEQFF.

The chain carries TRBV28 and TRBJ2-5; D is unresolved. CDR3 length: 17 residues. V lost 6 bases to trimming and J lost 3 bases, with 23 bases between them. Germline assignment: CDR1 MDHEN and CDR2 SYDVKM. The CDR3 reads CASSFFYRRKQKETQYF. DNA of the CDR3: TGTGCCAGCAGCTTTTTTTACCGAAGAAAACAAAAAGAGACCCAGTACTTC.

The chain recombines TRBV7-9 with TRBJ2-2; D is unclear. CDR3 length: 10 residues. The V gene's germline CDR1 is SEHNR and CDR2 FQNEAQ (reference sequence). The V end lost 5 bases, the J end lost 5 bases, and 0 bases lay between the germline ends. CDR3 coding DNA: TGTGCCAGCAGCACCGGGGAGCTGTTTTTT. This codes for CASSTGELFF.

The chain carries TRBV7-2 and TRBJ1-1; 10 bases map to TRBD1. Per germline, CDR1 SGHTA and CDR2 FQGNSA. There are 14 residues in the CDR3. Trimming at V came to 5 bases and at J to 9 bases, leaving 9 bases not matched to a gene. For the CDR3, the DNA is TGTGCCAGCAGCCTGAGGGGACAGGGGCTTCAAGCTTTCTTT. Translation gives CASSLRGQGLQAFF.

The rearrangement joins TRBV7-2 to TRBJ2-4; 7 bases are shared with TRBD2. The germline V gene has CDR1 SGHTA and CDR2 FQGNSA. This CDR3 spans 13 amino acids. With 1 base clipped from V and 9 bases from J, the junction kept 3 bases outside the gene matches. CDR3 region: CASSLGEGFIQYF. CDR3 DNA sequence: TGTGCCAGCAGCTTAGGGGAGGGCTTCATTCAGTACTTC.

This chain connects TRBV27 to TRBJ2-1; TRBD2 matches 9 bases. V shed 3 bases, J shed 0 bases, and the junction held 9 bases outside the gene matches. The CDR3 spans 18 residues. Germline loops: CDR1 MNHEY, CDR2 SMNVEV (reference sequence). The CDR3 coding sequence is TGTGCCAGCAGTTTCGGCCTAGCGGGGTCCAGCTCCTACAATGAGCAGTTCTTC. Amino acid sequence: CASSFGLAGSSSYNEQFF.

CDR3 amino acids: CASSPTNLGLANTGELFF. The CDR3 nucleotides are TGTGCCAGCAGCCCCACGAACCTGGGACTAGCGAACACCGGGGAGCTGTTTTTT. The V and J genes are TRBV7-9 and TRBJ2-2; 8 bases are shared with TRBD2. Germline CDR1 and CDR2: SEHNR and FQNEAQ (reference sequence). The CDR3 is 18 residues long. The J segment lost 0 bases and the V segment lost 5 bases, leaving 11 bases of the junction unmatched.

This chain connects TRBV11-2 to TRBJ2-2, with unresolved D. There are 14 residues in the CDR3. Per the germline V gene, CDR1 is SGHAT and CDR2 is FQNNGV. V lost 3 bases to trimming and J lost 1 base, with 6 bases between them. CDR3: CASSLAMNTGELFF. DNA of the CDR3: TGTGCCAGCAGCTTGGCTATGAACACCGGGGAGCTGTTTTTT.

The rearrangement joins TRBV5-5 to TRBJ2-3; tentatively, D is TRBD1 (6 bases). Germline V CDR1 and CDR2: SGHKS, YYEKEE (reference sequence). The CDR3 totals 15 residues. The V gene lost 1 base and the J gene lost 4 bases, with 13 bases spanning the gap. The CDR3 DNA reads as TGTGCCAGCAGCTTGTTCAGGGGACGAGCAGATACGCAGTATTTT. Translating it yields CASSLFRGRADTQYF.